What follows is one T cell receptor (beta chain) and its context. There are 18 residues in the CDR3. These data originate in a study of CD8 T cells in Susac syndrome. The authors reverse transcribed roughly 0.5 to 1 ug RNA with random hexamers. An immunoSEQ multiplex PCR amplified TCR beta CDR3 over 54 Vbeta and 13 Jbeta. MiXCR, applied by TCRdb to the immunoSEQ multiplex PCR reads, yields one record per CDR3 protein. This sample has some 110,000 distinct CDR3 sequences; approximately 95% occur once, and the top ten carry roughly 0.3%. The multiple sclerosis controls were treatment-naive patients with relapsing-remitting disease that was stable or active. The CD8+ and CD4+ T cells were negatively isolated, with the TEMRA cells enriched by FACS.

The TCR comes from a human donor with multiple sclerosis. Input material: CD8+ T cells from PBMCs. The chain links TRBV21-1 to TRBJ2-7. TRBV21-1 is shown as a pseudogene. The chain's CDR3 is CASSKYGMLVEPDYEQYF. The CDR3 DNA sequence: TGTGCCAGCAGCAAATATGGAATGTTGGTAGAACCGGACTACGAGCAGTACTTC.